What follows are 22 T cell receptor beta chains derived from one specimen sequenced in a study of shared clonotypes between healthy human individuals. The data were produced by immunoSEQ multiplex PCR, yet TCRdb's version contains in-frame clones alone and is incomplete. The sample shows about 2.4 million clones, roughly 92% of them seen only once. Specimen: naive CD4+ T cells sorted from blood. Regarding subset: CD45RA+ positively selected. Source of these receptors: a man aged 18 to 29 in good health.

V gene TRBV5-4 combines with J gene TRBJ1-1; D unresolved. The CDR3 loop spans 13 amino acids. Germline CDR1 and CDR2: SGHNT and YYREEE (reference sequence). V was cut by 1 base and J by 0 bases, with 4 bases left in between. CDR3 coding DNA: TGTGCCAGCAGCTTGATTCTGAACACTGAAGCTTTCTTT. Translating it yields CASSLILNTEAFF.

This chain links TRBV21-1 with TRBJ1-1. TRBV21-1 has pseudogene status. CDR3 length: 16 residues. CDR3 loop: CASSKEPGKEDTEAFF. The CDR3 DNA reads TGTGCCAGCAGCAAGGAACCTGGAAAGGAGGACACTGAAGCTTTCTTT.

The rearrangement joins TRBV27 to TRBJ2-7; TRBD1 or TRBD2 may be the D gene (6 bases each). Germline loops: CDR1 MNHEY, CDR2 SMNVEV (reference sequence). V lost 0 bases, J lost 3 bases, and 12 bases lay in between. There are 15 residues in the CDR3. CDR3 protein: CASSLSWGADYEQYF. CDR3 bases: TGTGCCAGCAGTTTATCATGGGGGGCAGACTACGAGCAGTACTTC.

CDR3 sequence: CASSYSGPGAGEKLFF. The CDR3 DNA reads as TGTGCCAGCAGTTACTCAGGCCCGGGGGCCGGTGAAAAACTGTTTTTT. The J gene is TRBJ1-4, the V gene TRBV6-5; a weak D match, TRBD1 (6 bases). Per the germline V gene, CDR1 is MNHEY and CDR2 is SVGAGI. Trimming took 0 bases from V and 7 from J, leaving 15 bases between them. The length of the CDR3 is 16 residues.

The genes are TRBV15 and TRBJ2-7; 7 nucleotides agree with TRBD1. The CDR3 has 15 amino acids. Germline-derived CDR1 and CDR2 are LNHNV and YYDKDF (reference sequence). V lost 2 bases and J lost 0; bases outside the gene matches: 4. The CDR3 DNA sequence: TGTGCCACCAGCAGACAGGGGGACCCCTCCTACGAGCAGTACTTC. Its translation: CATSRQGDPSYEQYF.

V gene TRBV28 combines with J gene TRBJ1-1, with no clear D. Trimming took 5 bases from V and 7 from J, leaving 8 bases between them. Germline V lookup: CDR1 MDHEN, CDR2 SYDVKM. This CDR3 contains 11 residues. The CDR3 DNA follows: TGTGCCAGCAGTAGAGGGCTTGAAGCTTTCTTT. This sequence encodes CASSRGLEAFF.

This rearrangement joins TRBV18 to TRBJ2-4, with D perhaps TRBD1 (6 bases). Trimming removed 2 bases at V and 3 bases at J, with 11 bases between. Germline V gene sequence: CDR1 KGHSH, CDR2 LQKENI. This CDR3 contains 15 residues. The CDR3 coding sequence is TGTGCCAGCTCACCAGGGGGCGACGGCAAAAACATTCAGTACTTC. Residues: CASSPGGDGKNIQYF.

This clone was seen a single time. The V call is TRBV7-2, the J call TRBJ2-2; no firm D call. Trimming cost V 1 base and J 2 bases, with 8 bases left between them. Germline values: CDR1 SGHTA, CDR2 FQGNSA. The CDR3 consists of 15 residues. In nucleotides, the CDR3 is TGTGCCAGCAGCTTAGTAGGGTATAACACCGGGGAGCTGTTTTTT. It encodes CASSLVGYNTGELFF. Combining the CDR3 with reference TRBV7-2 and TRBJ2-2 gives the whole variable domain GAGVSQSPSNKVTEKGKDVELRCDPISGHTALYWYRQSLGQGLEFLIYFQGNSAPDKSGLPSDRFSAERTGGSVSTLTIQRTQQEDSAVYLCASSLVGYNTGELFFGEGSRLTVL.

The gene calls are TRBV27 and TRBJ1-6; 7 bases agree with TRBD1. CDR3 length: 15 amino acids. J gave up 10 bases and V 5 bases, and 11 bases lay outside the gene matches. Germline V lookup: CDR1 MNHEY, CDR2 SMNVEV (reference sequence). The CDR3 DNA reads as TGTGCCAGCAGTGGACAGGCGGTGAGGGGGTCACCCCTCCACTTT. Encoded protein: CASSGQAVRGSPLHF.

The rearrangement joins TRBV15 to TRBJ2-1; maybe TRBD1 (6 bases). The CDR3 has 14 residues. Trimming stripped 1 base from V and 8 bases from J, with 12 bases between. The germline CDR1 and CDR2 sequences are LNHNV and YYDKDF (reference sequence). CDR3 residues: CATSRVQGQDEQFF. In DNA form, the CDR3 reads TGTGCCACCAGCAGAGTGCAGGGGCAGGATGAGCAGTTCTTC.

This clone was seen only once. J is TRBJ2-5 and V is TRBV5-6; D ambiguous. Looked up from germline, CDR1 is SGHDT and CDR2 is YYEEEE. The CDR3 consists of 13 residues. Trimming took 2 bases from V and 1 from J, leaving 6 bases between them. CDR3: CASSFRFQETQYF. CDR3 DNA: TGTGCCAGCAGCTTTCGTTTCCAAGAGACCCAGTACTTC.

Turning to this clone: Other DNA variants within this sample encode the same CDR3. This chain connects TRBV5-1 to TRBJ2-1; D gene unclear. Germline V lookup: CDR1 SGHRS, CDR2 YFSETQ. The CDR3 extends over 14 amino acids. V shed 0 bases and J shed 4 bases, with 8 bases lying between them. CDR3 sequence (DNA): TGCGCCAGCAGCTTGGGCTCTTCTTACAATGAGCAGTTCTTC. It translates to CASSLGSSYNEQFF.

The rearrangement joins TRBV7-8 to TRBJ1-1, with D unresolved. Between the trimmed V and J ends, which lost 5 bases and 6 bases, there was a span of 10 bases. Germline lookup yields CDR1 SGHVS and CDR2 FQNEAQ. The CDR3 is made up of 12 amino acids. The CDR3 is CASSSDLAEAFF. The CDR3 bases are TGTGCCAGCAGCAGTGACCTAGCTGAAGCTTTCTTT.

V is TRBV18 and J is TRBJ1-5; D uncertain. The CDR3 covers 15 residues. The germline CDR1 and CDR2 sequences are KGHSH and LQKENI. V was clipped by 6 bases and J by 5 bases, with 17 bases between them. CDR3 in DNA: TGTGCCAGCTCGCTTCTTGCGGGGATTTATCAGCCCCAGCATTTT. Its translation: CASSLLAGIYQPQHF.

The V call is TRBV6-5, the J call TRBJ1-2; D gene unclear. Germline V gene lookup returns CDR1 MNHEY and CDR2 SVGAGI. The CDR3 length is 15 residues. Trimming removed 1 base at V and 2 bases at J, with 11 bases between. CDR3 in amino acids: CASSYLTVKNYGYTF. DNA for the CDR3: TGTGCCAGCAGTTACTTGACGGTAAAAAACTATGGCTACACCTTC.

The chain employs TRBV7-8 and TRBJ2-3, with D tentatively TRBD1 or TRBD2 (6 bases each). The ends were cut back, 5 bases at V and 1 base at J, with 19 bases in the middle. The CDR3 consists of 17 residues. CDR1 and CDR2 (germline): SGHVS, FQNEAQ. The CDR3 spells CASSKPRTGAGTDTQYF. CDR3 nucleotide sequence: TGTGCCAGCAGCAAACCTAGAACGGGGGCTGGCACAGATACGCAGTATTTT.

The rearrangement joins TRBV18 to TRBJ2-5; TRBD1 might be the D (5 bases). The CDR3 spans 15 residues. V dropped 4 bases and J dropped 4 bases, with 16 bases sitting between them. Germline CDR1 reads KGHSH; CDR2 reads LQKENI. In nucleotides, the CDR3 is TGTGCCAGCTCACAGTTAACAGGTTTGGGAGAGACCCAGTACTTC. Its protein is CASSQLTGLGETQYF.

The V call is TRBV30, the J call TRBJ1-2; no clear D. Per germline, CDR1 GTSNPN and CDR2 SVGIG (reference sequence). This CDR3 comprises 16 residues. Deletions cut 0 bases from V and 0 bases from J, with 14 bases between. CDR3 sequence: CAWSVQSRPSNYGYTF. The CDR3 nucleotides read TGTGCCTGGAGTGTACAATCCAGGCCCTCTAACTATGGCTACACCTTC.

The CDR3 loop reads CASSVLGQSGNTIYF. The DNA of the CDR3 is TGTGCCAGCAGCGTGTTGGGGCAATCTGGAAACACCATATATTTT. The chain has TRBV7-2 and TRBJ1-3; tentative D call: TRBD1 (5 bases). V lost 5 bases, J lost 1 base, and 12 bases lay in between. This CDR3 has 15 residues. CDR1 and CDR2 (germline): SGHTA, FQGNSA.

This chain connects TRBV4-3 to TRBJ2-5; 9 bases agree with TRBD1. Trimming took 0 bases from V and 5 from J; bases not matched to a gene: 4. The CDR3 has 15 residues. Germline-derived CDR1 and CDR2 are LGHNA and YSLEER. The CDR3 coding sequence is TGCGCCAGCAGCCAAGAGGACAGGGGATGGGAGACCCAGTACTTC. As protein: CASSQEDRGWETQYF.

The gene calls are TRBV5-4 and TRBJ2-3; 7 bases map to TRBD2. The trim removed 0 bases at V and 2 bases at J, leaving 6 bases unmatched. Germline lookup yields CDR1 SGHNT and CDR2 YYREEE (reference sequence). The CDR3 totals 16 residues. The CDR3 spells CASSLGAGDVTDTQYF. The CDR3 nucleotides are TGTGCCAGCAGCTTGGGGGCGGGAGATGTCACAGATACGCAGTATTTT. Filled out from reference TRBV5-4 and TRBJ2-3, the complete variable domain reads ETGVTQSPTHLIKTRGQQVTLRCSSQSGHNTVSWYQQALGQGPQFIFQYYREEENGRGNFPPRFSGLQFPNYSSELNVNALELDDSALYLCASSLGAGDVTDTQYFGPGTRLTVL.

The chain has TRBV10-1 and TRBJ1-5; D gene uncertain. Germline values: CDR1 WNHNN, CDR2 SYGVQD (reference sequence). The CDR3 covers 13 residues. Between the trimmed V and J ends, which lost 2 bases and 4 bases, there was a span of 6 bases. The CDR3 protein is CASSETANQPQHF. The CDR3 DNA is TGCGCCAGCAGTGAGACAGCGAATCAGCCCCAGCATTTT.